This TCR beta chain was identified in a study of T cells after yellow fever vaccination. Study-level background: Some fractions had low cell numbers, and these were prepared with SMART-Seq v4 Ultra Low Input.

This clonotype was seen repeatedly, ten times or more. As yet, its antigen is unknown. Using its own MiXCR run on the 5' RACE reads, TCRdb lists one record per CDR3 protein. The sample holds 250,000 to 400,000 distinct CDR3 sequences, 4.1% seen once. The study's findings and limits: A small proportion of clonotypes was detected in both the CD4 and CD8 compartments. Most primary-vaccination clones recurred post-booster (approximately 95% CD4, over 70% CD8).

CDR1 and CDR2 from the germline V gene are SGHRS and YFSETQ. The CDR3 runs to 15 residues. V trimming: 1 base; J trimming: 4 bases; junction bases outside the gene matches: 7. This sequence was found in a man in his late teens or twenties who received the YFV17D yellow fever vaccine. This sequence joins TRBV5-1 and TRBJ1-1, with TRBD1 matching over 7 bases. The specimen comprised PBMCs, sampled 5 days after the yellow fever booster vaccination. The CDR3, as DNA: TGCGCCAGCAGCTTGTCGCCCCAGGGGGGCACTGAAGCTTTCTTT. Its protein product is CASSLSPQGGTEAFF.